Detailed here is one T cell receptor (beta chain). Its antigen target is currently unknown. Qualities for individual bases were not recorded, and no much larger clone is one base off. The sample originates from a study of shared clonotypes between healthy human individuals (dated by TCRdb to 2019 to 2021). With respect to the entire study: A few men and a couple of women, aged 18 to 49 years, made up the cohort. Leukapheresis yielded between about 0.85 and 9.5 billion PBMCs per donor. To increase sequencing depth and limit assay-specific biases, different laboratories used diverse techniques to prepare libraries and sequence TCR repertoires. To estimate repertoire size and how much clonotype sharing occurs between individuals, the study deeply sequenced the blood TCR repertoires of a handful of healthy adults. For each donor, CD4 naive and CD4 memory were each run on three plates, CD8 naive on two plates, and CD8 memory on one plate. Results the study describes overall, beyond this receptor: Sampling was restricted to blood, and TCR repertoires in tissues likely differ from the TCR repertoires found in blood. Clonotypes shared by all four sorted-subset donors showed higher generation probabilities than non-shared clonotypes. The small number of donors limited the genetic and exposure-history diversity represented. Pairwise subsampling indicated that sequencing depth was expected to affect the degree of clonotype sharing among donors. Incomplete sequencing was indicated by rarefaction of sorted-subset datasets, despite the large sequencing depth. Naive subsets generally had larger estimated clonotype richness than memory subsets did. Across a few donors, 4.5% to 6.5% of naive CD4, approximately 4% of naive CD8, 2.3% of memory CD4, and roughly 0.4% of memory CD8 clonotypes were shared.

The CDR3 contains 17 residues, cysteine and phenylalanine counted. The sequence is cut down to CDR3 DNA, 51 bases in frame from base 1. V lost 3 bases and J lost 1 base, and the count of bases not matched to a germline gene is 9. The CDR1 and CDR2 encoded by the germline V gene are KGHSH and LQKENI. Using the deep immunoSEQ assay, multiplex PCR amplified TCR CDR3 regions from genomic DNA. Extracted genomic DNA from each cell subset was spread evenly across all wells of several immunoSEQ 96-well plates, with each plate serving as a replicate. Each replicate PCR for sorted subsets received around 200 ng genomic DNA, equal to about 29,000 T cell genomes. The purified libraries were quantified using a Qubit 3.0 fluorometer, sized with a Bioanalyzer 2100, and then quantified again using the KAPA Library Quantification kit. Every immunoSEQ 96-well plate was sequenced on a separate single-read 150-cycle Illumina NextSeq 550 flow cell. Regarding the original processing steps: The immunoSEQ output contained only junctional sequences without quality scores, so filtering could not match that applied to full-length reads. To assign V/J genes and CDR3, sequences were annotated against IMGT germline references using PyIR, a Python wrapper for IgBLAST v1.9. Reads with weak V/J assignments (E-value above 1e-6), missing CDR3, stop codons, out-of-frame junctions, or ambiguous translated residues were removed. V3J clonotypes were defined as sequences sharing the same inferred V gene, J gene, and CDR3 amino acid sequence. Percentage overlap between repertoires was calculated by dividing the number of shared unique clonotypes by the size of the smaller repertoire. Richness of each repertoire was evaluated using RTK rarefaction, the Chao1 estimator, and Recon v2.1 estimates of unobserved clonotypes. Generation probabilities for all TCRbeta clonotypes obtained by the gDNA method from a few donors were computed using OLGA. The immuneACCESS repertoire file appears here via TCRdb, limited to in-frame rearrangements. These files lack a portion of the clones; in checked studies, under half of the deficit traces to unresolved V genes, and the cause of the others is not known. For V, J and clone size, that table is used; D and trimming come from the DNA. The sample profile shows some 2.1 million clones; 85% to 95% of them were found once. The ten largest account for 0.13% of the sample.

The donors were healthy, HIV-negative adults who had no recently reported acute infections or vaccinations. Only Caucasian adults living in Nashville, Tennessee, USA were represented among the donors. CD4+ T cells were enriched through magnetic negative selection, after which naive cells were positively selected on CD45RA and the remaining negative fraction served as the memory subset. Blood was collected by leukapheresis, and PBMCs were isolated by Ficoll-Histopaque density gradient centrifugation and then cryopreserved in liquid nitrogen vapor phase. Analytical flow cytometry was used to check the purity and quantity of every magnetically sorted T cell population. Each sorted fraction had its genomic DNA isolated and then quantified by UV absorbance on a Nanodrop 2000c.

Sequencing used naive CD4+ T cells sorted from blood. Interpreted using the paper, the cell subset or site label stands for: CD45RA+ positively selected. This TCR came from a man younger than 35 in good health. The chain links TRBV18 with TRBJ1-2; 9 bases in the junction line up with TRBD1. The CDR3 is CASSPPGQGVLNYGYTF. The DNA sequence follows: TGTGCCAGCTCACCGCCGGGACAGGGCGTCCTTAACTATGGCTACACCTTC. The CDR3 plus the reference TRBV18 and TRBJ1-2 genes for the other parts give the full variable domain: NAGVMQNPRHLVRRRGQEARLRCSPMKGHSHVYWYRQLPEEGLKFMVYLQKENIIDESGMPKERFSAEFPKEGPSILRIQQVVRGDSAAYFCASSPPGQGVLNYGYTFGSGTRLTVV.